The TCR beta chain described here comes from a study of identifying expanded T cells in peripheral blood. Germline V gives CDR1 LNHNV, CDR2 YYDKDF (reference sequence). Trimming left V 3 bases short and J 4 bases short, with 18 bases between. This CDR3 has 16 residues. A note on this clone: The antigen remains undetermined.

The repertoire was sequenced with immunoSEQ multiplex PCR; TCRdb's copy has only in-frame clones and lacks some. This sample has under 150,000 clones, with about 88% found just once. General study points: Clone count variance between roughly 2-week samples rose with total template count.

Collection occurred without any documented infections or immune events in donors. The TCR comes from a person between 18 and 70 years old in good health. The sequenced sample was blood. The gene calls are TRBV15 and TRBJ1-2; tentative D call: TRBD1 (6 bases). The CDR3 sequence is CATSRATGWDSYGYTF. The CDR3 DNA follows: TGTGCCACCAGCAGGGCCACAGGGTGGGATAGCTATGGCTACACCTTC.